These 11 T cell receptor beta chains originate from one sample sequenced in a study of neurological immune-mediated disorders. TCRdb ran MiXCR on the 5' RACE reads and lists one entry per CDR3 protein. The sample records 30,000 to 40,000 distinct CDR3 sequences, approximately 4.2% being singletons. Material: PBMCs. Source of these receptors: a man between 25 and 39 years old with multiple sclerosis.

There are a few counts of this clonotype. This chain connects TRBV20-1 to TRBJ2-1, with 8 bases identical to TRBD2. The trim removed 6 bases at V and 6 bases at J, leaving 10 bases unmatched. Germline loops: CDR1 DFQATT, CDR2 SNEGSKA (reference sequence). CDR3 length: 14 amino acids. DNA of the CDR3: TGCAGTGCCGTAGCGGGGAGTTGGTTCAATGAGCAGTTCTTC. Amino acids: CSAVAGSWFNEQFF.

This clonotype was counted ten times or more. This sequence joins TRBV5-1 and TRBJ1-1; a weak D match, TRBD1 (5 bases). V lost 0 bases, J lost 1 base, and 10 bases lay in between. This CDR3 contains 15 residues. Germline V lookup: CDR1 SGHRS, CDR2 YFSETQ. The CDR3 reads CASSLARTPNTEAFF. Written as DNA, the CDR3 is TGCGCCAGCAGCTTGGCCCGGACACCGAACACTGAAGCTTTCTTT. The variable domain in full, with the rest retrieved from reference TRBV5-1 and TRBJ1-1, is KAGVTQTPRYLIKTRGQQVTLSCSPISGHRSVSWYQQTPGQGLQFLFEYFSETQRNKGNFPGRFSGRQFSNSRSEMNVSTLELGDSALYLCASSLARTPNTEAFFGQGTRLTVV.

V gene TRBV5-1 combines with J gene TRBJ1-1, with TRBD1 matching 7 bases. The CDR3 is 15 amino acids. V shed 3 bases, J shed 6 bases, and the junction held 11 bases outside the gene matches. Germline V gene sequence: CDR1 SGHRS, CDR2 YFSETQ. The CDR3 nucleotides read TGCGCCAGCAGCTCCCGTATTACTCAGGGGGCTGAAGCTTTCTTT. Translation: CASSSRITQGAEAFF.

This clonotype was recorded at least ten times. The CDR3 sequence is CASSSRYEQFF. In DNA, the CDR3 is TGTGCCAGCAGCTCACGGTATGAGCAGTTCTTC. This chain links TRBV11-2 with TRBJ2-1; D gene uncertain. Germline CDR1 is SGHAT and CDR2 is FQNNGV. V was clipped by 4 bases and J by 8 bases, with 6 bases between them. The CDR3 runs 11 residues.

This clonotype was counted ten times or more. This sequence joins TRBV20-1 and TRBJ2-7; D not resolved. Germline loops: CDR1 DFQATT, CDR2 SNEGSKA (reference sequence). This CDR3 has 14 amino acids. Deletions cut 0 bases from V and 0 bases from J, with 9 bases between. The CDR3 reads CSARDEDDSYEQYF. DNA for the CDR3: TGCAGTGCTAGAGATGAAGACGACTCCTACGAGCAGTACTTC.

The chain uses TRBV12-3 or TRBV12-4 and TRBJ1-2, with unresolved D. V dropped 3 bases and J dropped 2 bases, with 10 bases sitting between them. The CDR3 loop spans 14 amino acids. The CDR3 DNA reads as TGTGCCAGCAGTTTTCTCGCCGGCAACTATGGCTACACCTTC. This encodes CASSFLAGNYGYTF.

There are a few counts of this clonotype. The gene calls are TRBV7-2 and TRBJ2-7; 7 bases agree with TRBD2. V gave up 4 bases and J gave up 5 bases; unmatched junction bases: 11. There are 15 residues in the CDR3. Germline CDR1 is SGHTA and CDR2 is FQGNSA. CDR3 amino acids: CASSSAPGGGDEQYF. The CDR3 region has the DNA TGTGCCAGCAGCTCGGCCCCGGGTGGGGGGGACGAGCAGTACTTC. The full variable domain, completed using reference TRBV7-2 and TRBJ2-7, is GAGVSQSPSNKVTEKGKDVELRCDPISGHTALYWYRQSLGQGLEFLIYFQGNSAPDKSGLPSDRFSAERTGGSVSTLTIQRTQQEDSAVYLCASSSAPGGGDEQYFGPGTRLTVT.

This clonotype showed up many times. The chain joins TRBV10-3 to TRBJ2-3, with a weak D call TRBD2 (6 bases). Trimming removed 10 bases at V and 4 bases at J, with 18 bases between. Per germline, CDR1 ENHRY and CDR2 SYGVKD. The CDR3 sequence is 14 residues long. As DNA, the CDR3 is TGTGCCACCGGCCGGAGGGTGGGCCCAGATACGCAGTATTTT. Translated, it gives CATGRRVGPDTQYF.

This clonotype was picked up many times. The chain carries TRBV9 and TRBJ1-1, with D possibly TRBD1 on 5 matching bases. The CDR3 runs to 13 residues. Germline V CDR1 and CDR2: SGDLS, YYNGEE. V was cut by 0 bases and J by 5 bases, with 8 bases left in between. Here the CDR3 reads CASSVAGWTEAFF. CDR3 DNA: TGTGCCAGCAGCGTAGCAGGGTGGACTGAAGCTTTCTTT.

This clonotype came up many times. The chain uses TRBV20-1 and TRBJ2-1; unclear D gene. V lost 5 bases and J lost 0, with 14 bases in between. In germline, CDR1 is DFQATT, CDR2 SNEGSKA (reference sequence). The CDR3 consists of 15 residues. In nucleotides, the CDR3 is TGCAGTGCTTTCATGATGGATAGCTCCTACAATGAGCAGTTCTTC. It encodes CSAFMMDSSYNEQFF.

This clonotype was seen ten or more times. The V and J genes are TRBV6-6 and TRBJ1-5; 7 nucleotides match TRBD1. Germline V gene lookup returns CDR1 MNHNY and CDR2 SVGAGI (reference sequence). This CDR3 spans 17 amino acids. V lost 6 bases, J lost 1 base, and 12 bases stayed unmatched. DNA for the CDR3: TGTGCCAGCAGGGTGGACAGGATCTCGCGAAGCAATCAGCCCCAGCATTTT. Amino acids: CASRVDRISRSNQPQHF.